This entry lists 22 T cell receptor beta chains sequenced from one sample in a study of blood T cell repertoires in COVID-19. TCRdb keeps only in-frame clones here, not all; method: immunoSEQ multiplex PCR. This sample has roughly 250,000 clones, with roughly 89% found just once. The specimen was PBMCs or T cells enriched from blood (not recorded which). Every receptor here comes from a man in his forties who had recovered from COVID-19.

In its sample, this clone was seen a few times. The chain has TRBV2 and TRBJ2-1; 10 bases agree with TRBD2. This CDR3 is built from 16 residues. Germline CDR1 reads SNHLY; CDR2 reads FYNNEI. The junction had 6 bases not matched to a gene; V was cut back by 7 bases and J by 0 bases. CDR3 in amino acids: CASKTLAGGSYNEQFF. DNA of the CDR3: TGTGCCAGCAAGACGTTAGCGGGGGGCTCCTACAATGAGCAGTTCTTC.

The chain couples TRBV5-1 to TRBJ2-5, with D maybe TRBD2 (5 bases). The CDR3 consists of 14 residues. V dropped 0 bases and J dropped 2 bases, with 8 bases sitting between them. Germline V gene sequence: CDR1 SGHRS, CDR2 YFSETQ. CDR3 amino acids: CASSLDVAQETQYF. The CDR3 DNA is TGCGCCAGCAGCTTGGATGTAGCGCAAGAGACCCAGTACTTC.

V gene TRBV25-1 combines with J gene TRBJ2-5; TRBD2 matches 7 bases. V was pared by 1 base and J by 5 bases, with 7 bases of the junction left unmatched. The CDR3 runs 15 residues. Germline V lookup: CDR1 MGHDK, CDR2 SYGVNS. The CDR3 region is CASSEWGGGRETQYF. In DNA form, the CDR3 reads TGTGCCAGCAGTGAATGGGGGGGAGGACGCGAGACCCAGTACTTC.

The chain recombines TRBV6-2 or TRBV6-3 with TRBJ1-6; D ambiguous. The CDR3 has 12 amino acids. Trimming stripped 5 bases from V and 9 bases from J, with 8 bases between. Germline values: CDR1 MNHEY, CDR2 SVGEGT. This chain's CDR3 is CASSRLGSPLHF. CDR3 nucleotide sequence: TGTGCCAGCAGTCGACTCGGTTCACCCCTCCACTTT.

The CDR3 spells CASSLRAITGNTEAFF. The CDR3, as DNA: TGTGCCAGCAGCTTAAGGGCCATAACAGGCAACACTGAAGCTTTCTTT. This chain joins TRBV7-9 and TRBJ1-1; maybe TRBD1 (5 bases). Trimming took off 2 bases at V and 2 bases at J, with 15 bases between the two ends. The CDR3 loop spans 16 amino acids. From germline, CDR1 is SEHNR and CDR2 FQNEAQ (reference sequence).

V is TRBV28 and J is TRBJ2-7, with D possibly being TRBD1 (5 bases). The germline V gene has CDR1 MDHEN and CDR2 SYDVKM. The CDR3 covers 16 residues. V lost 7 bases to trimming and J lost 3 bases, with 22 bases between them. DNA of the CDR3: TGTGCCAGCATGTCCAGGGAATCCGACACAAACTACGAGCAGTACTTC. Protein sequence: CASMSRESDTNYEQYF.

This clone appeared a single time. The V call is TRBV2, the J call TRBJ2-5, with TRBD1 matching 8 bases. The V gene end was trimmed by 10 bases and the J gene end by 1 base; junction bases not matched to a gene: 5. From germline, CDR1 is SNHLY and CDR2 FYNNEI. CDR3 size: 13 residues. This CDR3 is CATDRGPQETQYF. The CDR3 DNA sequence: TGTGCCACCGACAGGGGTCCCCAAGAGACCCAGTACTTC.

This rearrangement joins TRBV3-1 (or the pseudogene TRBV3-2) to TRBJ1-2; 7 bases match TRBD1. With 1 base clipped from V and 7 bases from J, the junction kept 6 bases outside the gene matches. This CDR3 comprises 14 residues. The germline V gene encodes CDR1 LGHDT and CDR2 YNNKEL (reference sequence). In nucleotides, the CDR3 is TGTGCCAGCAGCCAAGTCGTAGGGGGCGGTGGCTACACCTTC. It specifies CASSQVVGGGGYTF.

This clone was detected once. V is TRBV12-3 or TRBV12-4 and J is TRBJ2-1; possibly TRBD2 for D (5 bases). The CDR3 has 12 residues. Trimming took 6 bases from V and 9 from J, leaving 12 bases between them. The chain's CDR3 is CASRQRDGEQFF. The DNA for the CDR3 is TGTGCCAGCAGGCAGAGGGATGGTGAGCAGTTCTTC.

This clone was counted a few times. The rearrangement joins TRBV4-1 to TRBJ1-5; 9 bases map to TRBD1. Germline V lookup: CDR1 MGHRA, CDR2 YSYEKL. Losses at the gene ends were 1 base for V and 8 bases for J; bases not matched to a gene: 6. This CDR3 is 15 amino acids long. CDR3 amino acids: CASSQGATGGKPQHF. As DNA, the CDR3 is TGCGCCAGCAGCCAAGGGGCGACAGGGGGAAAGCCCCAGCATTTT.

The chain employs TRBV14 and TRBJ1-2; possible D gene TRBD1, 6 bases. Germline lookup yields CDR1 SGHDN and CDR2 FVKESK. The V end lost 1 base, the J end lost 1 base, and 13 bases lay between the germline ends. The CDR3 has 16 amino acids. CDR3 loop: CASSQARTAFNYGYTF. In DNA, the CDR3 is TGTGCCAGCAGCCAAGCGAGGACAGCCTTTAACTATGGCTACACCTTC.

The genes are TRBV7-8 and TRBJ2-2; 9 nucleotides match TRBD1. V lost 5 bases, J lost 1 base, and 8 bases stayed unmatched. CDR1 is SGHVS, CDR2 FQNEAQ, per germline. The CDR3 consists of 17 residues. The CDR3 DNA is TGTGCCAGCAGCGGGGACAGGGAGTGGAAGAACACCGGGGAGCTGTTTTTT. The encoded protein is CASSGDREWKNTGELFF.

This chain connects TRBV7-8 to TRBJ2-1; TRBD1 matches 8 bases. The CDR3 is 15 amino acids. Germline V gene lookup returns CDR1 SGHVS and CDR2 FQNEAQ. After removal of 3 bases from V and 7 bases from J, the junction contained 8 bases not matched to a gene. The CDR3 loop is CASSFSPGQANEQFF. Written as DNA, the CDR3 is TGTGCCAGCAGCTTCTCCCCGGGACAGGCAAATGAGCAGTTCTTC.

The rearrangement uses TRBV2 and TRBJ1-1; D gene uncertain. The germline V gene has CDR1 SNHLY and CDR2 FYNNEI. The CDR3 contains 13 residues. Trimming removed 7 bases at V and 3 bases at J, with 12 bases between. For the CDR3, the DNA is TGTGCCAGCATTACTCCGGGAGACACTGAAGCTTTCTTT. Encoded protein: CASITPGDTEAFF.

This clone appeared a few times. V and J are TRBV15 and TRBJ2-1, with TRBD2 as a possible D gene (7 bases). This CDR3 has 16 residues. Germline lookup yields CDR1 LNHNV and CDR2 YYDKDF (reference sequence). V was trimmed by 7 bases and J by 2 bases, leaving 18 bases between them. The chain's CDR3 is CATKEGRGAAYNEQFF. Written as DNA, the CDR3 is TGTGCCACCAAAGAGGGTCGGGGGGCGGCCTACAATGAGCAGTTCTTC.

This clone appeared a few times. V and J are TRBV29-1 and TRBJ1-5, with TRBD1 as a possible D gene (5 bases). Trimming stripped 4 bases from V and 5 bases from J, with 9 bases between. The CDR3 length is 12 residues. Per the germline V gene, CDR1 is SQVTM and CDR2 is ANQGSEA. The CDR3 here is CSVVEGHQPQHF. Here the CDR3 DNA reads TGCAGCGTTGTAGAGGGGCATCAGCCCCAGCATTTT.

The V and J genes are TRBV4-2 and TRBJ2-2, with 14 bases lining up with TRBD2. V shed 0 bases and J 4 bases; nucleotides not matched to a gene: 4. This CDR3 is 18 amino acids long. Germline values: CDR1 LGHNA, CDR2 YNFKEQ. Written as DNA, the CDR3 is TGTGCCAGCAGCCAAGATGGGACTAGCGGGAGTTTCACCGGGGAGCTGTTTTTT. This gives the protein CASSQDGTSGSFTGELFF.

V gene TRBV9 combines with J gene TRBJ1-2; D ambiguous. This CDR3 is 14 amino acids long. The V end was cut by 0 bases, the J end by 6 bases, with 12 bases between. Germline CDR1 is SGDLS and CDR2 is YYNGEE. The CDR3, as DNA: TGTGCCAGCAGCGTAGATTTTAACAGCCATGGCTACACCTTC. Encoded protein: CASSVDFNSHGYTF.

This chain joins TRBV27 and TRBJ2-5; 7 bases are shared with TRBD1. This CDR3 comprises 13 residues. Unmatched junction bases numbered 6, after V lost 6 bases and J lost 5 bases. The germline CDR1 and CDR2 sequences are MNHEY and SMNVEV (reference sequence). The CDR3: CASRSYRGETQYF. The CDR3 DNA sequence: TGTGCCAGCAGATCCTACAGGGGCGAGACCCAGTACTTC.

J is TRBJ2-1 and V is TRBV6-6, with TRBD2 identical over 14 bases. Germline-derived CDR1 and CDR2 are MNHNY and SVGAGI (reference sequence). The CDR3 is 16 amino acids. With V trimmed by 4 bases and J by 5 bases, 4 bases remained unmatched. The CDR3 sequence is CASSSQTSGRDNEQFF. As DNA, the CDR3 is TGTGCCAGCAGTTCGCAGACTAGCGGGAGGGACAATGAGCAGTTCTTC.

This chain joins TRBV9 and TRBJ1-2, with D possibly being TRBD1 (5 bases). The germline V gene has CDR1 SGDLS and CDR2 YYNGEE. V lost 0 bases to trimming and J lost 4 bases, with 16 bases between them. This CDR3 spans 16 amino acids. In nucleotides, the CDR3 is TGTGCCAGCAGCGTAGACGACGAAACAGGTCGCTATGGCTACACCTTC. Translation: CASSVDDETGRYGYTF.

This clone showed up many times. The V gene is TRBV27, the J gene TRBJ2-7, with TRBD2 identical over 9 bases. The germline V gene has CDR1 MNHEY and CDR2 SMNVEV (reference sequence). With V trimmed by 3 bases and J by 4 bases, 7 bases remained unmatched. This CDR3 region has 15 residues. The CDR3 DNA follows: TGTGCCAGCAGTTTTTTGACTAGCGGAACTTACGAGCAGTACTTC. Translation gives CASSFLTSGTYEQYF.